This passage covers 18 T cell receptor beta chains from one sample sequenced in a study of blood T cell repertoires in COVID-19. Some clones are missing from TCRdb's copy, which holds only in-frame ones; the method was immunoSEQ multiplex PCR. The table lists some 100,000 clones, 90% of them singletons. The sequenced sample consisted of peripheral blood. The receptors were sampled from a man in his fifties or sixties with acute or convalescent COVID-19.

The chain couples TRBV30 to TRBJ2-1; D perhaps matches TRBD1 (5 bases). CDR1 is GTSNPN and CDR2 is SVGIG in the germline V gene (reference sequence). V gave up 5 bases and J gave up 1 base, with 9 bases separating them. This CDR3 has 13 residues. CDR3 coding DNA: TGTGCCTGGGCAAGGGGATCCTACAATGAGCAGTTCTTC. Its translation is CAWARGSYNEQFF.

V is TRBV11-3 and J is TRBJ2-3; no reliable D call. The CDR3 is 14 amino acids. With 0 bases removed from V and 4 bases from J, the gap between germline ends came to 8 bases. Germline CDR1 and CDR2: SGHNT and YENEEA. CDR3 coding DNA: TGTGCCAGCAGCTTAGATAATGCGGCAGATACGCAGTATTTT. Its protein is CASSLDNAADTQYF.

The chain uses TRBV30 and TRBJ1-4; 10 bases align to TRBD1. Germline V CDR1 and CDR2: GTSNPN, SVGIG (reference sequence). The CDR3 has 15 amino acids. Trimming took 3 bases from V and 4 from J; bases not matched to a gene: 5. The CDR3 spells CAWSRGQGLNEKLFF. The CDR3, as DNA: TGTGCCTGGAGCAGGGGACAGGGGCTTAATGAAAAACTGTTTTTT.

CDR3 region: CASSERPQGHTEAFF. The CDR3 region has the DNA TGTGCCAGCAGTGAACGTCCTCAGGGGCACACTGAAGCTTTCTTT. V and J are TRBV6-1 and TRBJ1-1; TRBD1 might be the D (6 bases). The CDR3 is 15 amino acids. Trimming cost V 2 bases and J 3 bases, with 13 bases left between them. Germline loops: CDR1 MNHNS, CDR2 SASEGT.

The V gene is TRBV12-3 or TRBV12-4, the J gene TRBJ2-5; 8 bases align to TRBD1. The CDR3 extends over 13 amino acids. The J segment lost 4 bases and the V segment lost 6 bases, leaving 4 bases of the junction unmatched. The CDR3 loop is CASRSGGRETQYF. CDR3 sequence (DNA): TGTGCCAGCAGGTCAGGGGGCCGAGAGACCCAGTACTTC.

The rearrangement joins TRBV19 to TRBJ2-7, with 9 nucleotides matching TRBD2. CDR3 size: 18 residues. V shed 0 bases, J shed 0 bases, and the junction held 9 bases outside the gene matches. Germline loops: CDR1 LNHDA, CDR2 SQIVND (reference sequence). This CDR3 reads CASSIEASGITRSYEQYF. Here the CDR3 DNA reads TGTGCCAGTAGTATAGAAGCTAGCGGGATTACCCGCTCCTACGAGCAGTACTTC.

Regarding this clone: This CDR3 is missing its conserved last phenylalanine or tryptophan, likely due to a read error. The DNA is left out, because the CDR3 cannot be placed on it with certainty; the CDR3 is given as TCRdb lists it. The rearrangement links TRBV5-8 to TRBJ1-1; the listed D gene, TRBD1, was not tested against the DNA. The CDR3 is 13 residues long, ends included. Germline lookup yields CDR1 SGHTS and CDR2 YDEGEE. CDR3 loop: CASRLRHYSATSG.

This rearrangement joins TRBV30 to TRBJ1-1, with a weak D call TRBD1 (5 bases). The CDR3 totals 16 residues. V lost 0 bases to trimming and J lost 5 bases, with 19 bases between them. CDR1 is GTSNPN, CDR2 SVGIG, per germline (reference sequence). The CDR3 nucleotides read TGTGCCTGGAGTGTACGCAGGGTGGGTTTTGGGACTGAAGCTTTCTTT. Translation gives CAWSVRRVGFGTEAFF.

The rearrangement uses TRBV5-1 and TRBJ1-5; D unclear. V lost 2 bases and J 6 bases, leaving 9 bases between the germline ends. The CDR3 consists of 13 residues. Germline V lookup: CDR1 SGHRS, CDR2 YFSETQ. CDR3: CASSFAAGQPQHF. CDR3 in DNA: TGCGCCAGCAGCTTTGCAGCGGGTCAGCCCCAGCATTTT.

The chain links TRBV25-1 to TRBJ1-3; 10 bases are a match to TRBD1. Germline V lookup: CDR1 MGHDK, CDR2 SYGVNS. Losses at the gene ends were 4 bases for V and 4 bases for J; bases not matched to a gene: 13. The CDR3 has 18 residues. CDR3 sequence: CASSGGTGEKFSGNTIYF. CDR3 sequence (DNA): TGTGCCAGCAGTGGAGGGACAGGGGAAAAGTTCTCCGGAAACACCATATATTTT.

The chain recombines TRBV6-5 with TRBJ2-7; 9 nucleotides match TRBD1. Trimming at V came to 2 bases and at J to 5 bases, leaving 4 bases not matched to a gene. The CDR3 sequence is 14 residues long. Germline V gene lookup returns CDR1 MNHEY and CDR2 SVGAGI. The CDR3, as DNA: TGTGCCAGCAGTTACGGGACAGGGTCGGACGAGCAGTACTTC. Protein sequence: CASSYGTGSDEQYF.

The chain employs TRBV24-1 and TRBJ1-1; 9 positions match TRBD1. The germline V gene encodes CDR1 KGHDR and CDR2 SFDVKD. CDR3 length equals 15 residues. V gave up 3 bases and J gave up 4 bases; unmatched junction bases: 5. DNA of the CDR3: TGTGCCACCAGTGATCCCGGACAGGGGCTCACTGAAGCTTTCTTT. Protein sequence: CATSDPGQGLTEAFF.

V and J are TRBV11-3 and TRBJ2-1, with TRBD2 matching over 11 bases. Germline V CDR1 and CDR2: SGHNT, YENEEA. V shed 1 base, J shed 0 bases, and the junction held 5 bases outside the gene matches. The CDR3 contains 18 residues. CDR3: CASSLVLAGEASYNEQFF. For the CDR3, the DNA is TGTGCCAGCAGCTTAGTACTAGCGGGGGAGGCCTCCTACAATGAGCAGTTCTTC.

This clone has a single count. V is TRBV6-5 and J is TRBJ2-5; tentative D call: TRBD2 (6 bases). V was shortened by 6 bases and J by 3 bases, with 11 bases between the two germline ends. The CDR3 consists of 13 residues. CDR1 is MNHEY, CDR2 SVGAGI, per germline. The CDR3 sequence: CASRRTSKETQYF. DNA for the CDR3: TGTGCCAGCAGGCGAACTAGCAAAGAGACCCAGTACTTC.

The rearrangement uses TRBV7-2 and TRBJ2-7; a weak D match, TRBD1 (5 bases). CDR3 size: 15 residues. Germline CDR1 is SGHTA and CDR2 is FQGNSA. V gave up 4 bases and J gave up 6 bases, with 19 bases separating them. The CDR3 DNA is TGTGCCAGCAGCTACAGGTCGGACAAGGGTAGCGAGCAGTACTTC. Translating it yields CASSYRSDKGSEQYF.

The chain has TRBV4-1 and TRBJ2-1; 7 bases agree with TRBD2. This CDR3 has 17 residues. V lost 1 base to trimming and J lost 8 bases; unmatched junction nucleotides: 14. Germline CDR1 reads MGHRA; CDR2 reads YSYEKL. Here the CDR3 reads CASSQGPGLVYPHEQFF. In DNA, the CDR3 is TGCGCCAGCAGCCAAGGACCCGGACTAGTATATCCCCATGAGCAGTTCTTC.

The chain joins TRBV19 to TRBJ2-1; 9 bases are a match to TRBD2. In germline, CDR1 is LNHDA, CDR2 SQIVND (reference sequence). V was clipped by 3 bases and J by 12 bases; unmatched bases: 6. The CDR3 length is 13 residues. The CDR3 DNA reads TGTGCCAGTAGTATTCCGGCTAGCGGGGTGCAGTTCTTC. Translated: CASSIPASGVQFF.

CDR3 coding DNA: TGTGCCAGTAGGGAAGCGAGCTCCTACAATGAGCAGTTCTTC. As protein: CASREASSYNEQFF. The chain links TRBV19 to TRBJ2-1; D is unresolved. CDR3 length: 14 amino acids. Trimming shortened V by 6 bases and J by 0 bases, and 9 bases separated the two germline ends. The V gene's germline CDR1 is LNHDA and CDR2 SQIVND (reference sequence).